The following is a TCR beta chain sequence with its context. Antigen specificity is unknown. Compared with germline, one end of the junction differs, possibly owing to a read error. TCRdb's table, derived via immunoSEQ multiplex PCR, lists solely in-frame clones and lacks some. The data show a few hundred thousand clones, roughly 90% seen once. The V gene's germline CDR1 is SEHNR and CDR2 FQNEAQ (reference sequence). The CDR3 runs 14 residues. The data were taken from a study of Ad26.COV2.S vaccination and SARS-CoV-2 variants. About the study: Donor had been placed in the Ad26.COV2.S arm of the COV1001 trial. Once, or twice with 56 days between doses, Ad26.COV2.S was given intramuscularly.

Treatment: over 15 received Ad26.COV2.S at low or high dose, single or two shots; about 5 received placebo; per-sample allocation not given. Sample collection was performed on day 63 after the first vaccine or placebo injection. Study observations and caveats: There was reportedly substantial breadth in spike-specific CD8+ and CD4+ T cell responses after vaccination. Using TCR breadth and depth analyses may have led to underestimated total T cell responses.

The sample in question was peripheral blood, obtained in a trial of Ad26.COV2.S vaccine versus placebo. The chain joins TRBV7-9 to TRBJ2-7, with D perhaps TRBD2 (6 bases). This receptor was identified in a person between 18 and 59 years old who received the Ad26.COV2.S COVID-19 vaccine or a placebo. CDR3 coding DNA: TGTGCCAGCAGCTTAGTGCGGGGCTCCCACGAGCAGTACTTC. Translated: CASSLVRGSHEQYF.